What follows are 22 T cell receptor beta chains derived from one specimen sequenced in a study of OX40 agonist ivuxolimab in advanced cancers. Sequencing used immunoSEQ multiplex PCR; TCRdb keeps in-frame clones, though not all of them. The sample shows about 48,000 clones, roughly three quarters of them seen only once. The starting material was CD4+ or CD8+ T cells sorted from blood, obtained in a trial of the OX40 agonist ivuxolimab. Every receptor here comes from an adult with an advanced solid tumor such as melanoma, head and neck, liver or kidney cancer.

This chain joins TRBV19 and TRBJ1-1, with 7 bases matching TRBD1. Looked up from germline, CDR1 is LNHDA and CDR2 is SQIVND (reference sequence). V was clipped by 5 bases and J by 3 bases; unmatched bases: 3. The CDR3 is 13 residues long. The CDR3 loop is CASSPGGYTEAFF. Here the CDR3 DNA reads TGTGCCAGTAGTCCAGGGGGGTACACTGAAGCTTTCTTT. The full variable domain, completed using reference TRBV19 and TRBJ1-1, is DGGITQSPKYLFRKEGQNVTLSCEQNLNHDAMYWYRQDPGQGLRLIYYSQIVNDFQKGDIAEGYSVSREKKESFPLTVTSAQKNPTAFYLCASSPGGYTEAFFGQGTRLTVV.

There are a few counts of this clone. This chain links TRBV9 with TRBJ1-1; 12 bases are shared with TRBD1. The CDR3 spans 16 residues. The ends lost 4 bases at V and 6 bases at J; junction bases unmatched: 10. Looked up from germline, CDR1 is SGDLS and CDR2 is YYNGEE. CDR3 region: CASSKQPGQGAAEAFF. CDR3 bases: TGTGCCAGCAGCAAACAACCGGGACAGGGGGCTGCTGAAGCTTTCTTT.

J is TRBJ1-4 and V is TRBV11-3, with TRBD1 matching 8 bases. V lost 6 bases and J lost 4; bases outside the gene matches: 10. The CDR3 runs to 16 residues. CDR1 and CDR2 from the germline V gene are SGHNT and YENEEA. CDR3 residues: CASSRTGILLNEKLFF. In DNA form, the CDR3 reads TGTGCCAGCAGTCGGACAGGGATCCTACTTAATGAAAAACTGTTTTTT.

This clone was counted a single time. The gene calls are TRBV6-5 and TRBJ2-7; D is perhaps TRBD2 (5 bases). The CDR3 extends over 13 amino acids. Germline V lookup: CDR1 MNHEY, CDR2 SVGAGI. Trimming took 10 bases from V and 4 from J, leaving 17 bases between them. The CDR3 nucleotides read TGTGCCACCCGGGAAGACGTCCGATACGAGCAGTACTTC. Translating it yields CATREDVRYEQYF.

The chain has TRBV29-1 and TRBJ2-3; TRBD2 matches at 9 bases. CDR1 and CDR2 (germline): SQVTM, ANQGSEA. V shed 3 bases and J 10 bases; nucleotides not matched to a gene: 5. This CDR3 has 12 amino acids. This CDR3 reads CSVESRLAAQYF. Written as DNA, the CDR3 is TGCAGCGTTGAGTCCCGACTAGCGGCGCAGTATTTT.

The chain joins TRBV14 to TRBJ2-7; TRBD1 agrees at 7 bases. The trim removed 0 bases at V and 6 bases at J, leaving 11 bases unmatched. The length of the CDR3 is 16 residues. In germline, CDR1 is SGHDN, CDR2 FVKESK. For the CDR3, the DNA is TGTGCCAGCAGCCAAGACTTCGCCGGGACAGCCGCCGAGCAGTACTTC. It translates to CASSQDFAGTAAEQYF.

This chain links TRBV29-1 with TRBJ1-5; TRBD1 is a possible D gene (5 bases). The CDR3 loop spans 13 amino acids. Germline-derived CDR1 and CDR2 are SQVTM and ANQGSEA. V was cut by 4 bases and J by 6 bases, with 13 bases left in between. CDR3 nucleotide sequence: TGCAGCGTTGTTGAGGGGCTGGGTCAGCCCCAGCATTTT. Translating gives CSVVEGLGQPQHF.

This clone was picked up many times. The chain carries TRBV21-1 and TRBJ2-7; the table's D call TRBD1 went unverified against the DNA. TRBV21-1 is flagged as a pseudogene. The CDR3 covers 14 residues. CDR3 DNA sequence: TGTGCCAGCAGCTTCTTGGGGGACACCTACGAGCAGTACTTC. This codes for CASSFLGDTYEQYF.

This chain connects TRBV6-5 to TRBJ2-7, with 10 bases that match TRBD1. The CDR3 loop spans 16 amino acids. Trimming removed 0 bases from V and 4 bases from J; junction bases left unmatched: 6. Germline values: CDR1 MNHEY, CDR2 SVGAGI. In DNA form, the CDR3 reads TGTGCCAGCAGTTACTCACTTGACAGGGGGCAGTACGAGCAGTACTTC. Translating gives CASSYSLDRGQYEQYF.

This rearrangement joins TRBV9 to TRBJ1-2; maybe TRBD1 (5 bases). The CDR3 consists of 16 residues. CDR1 is SGDLS and CDR2 is YYNGEE in the germline V gene. The V gene lost 0 bases and the J gene lost 1 base, with 13 bases spanning the gap. CDR3 region: CASSVGHRDFNYGYTF. The CDR3 bases are TGTGCCAGCAGCGTAGGTCATAGGGACTTTAACTATGGCTACACCTTC.

The rearrangement uses TRBV11-2 and TRBJ1-1; D might be TRBD1 (5 bases). The CDR3 is 14 residues long. Trimming shortened V by 1 base and J by 1 base, and 7 bases separated the two germline ends. The germline V gene encodes CDR1 SGHAT and CDR2 FQNNGV. The CDR3, as DNA: TGTGCCAGCAGCTTAGGACAGCCGAACACTGAAGCTTTCTTT. Residues: CASSLGQPNTEAFF.

This clone appeared a single time. The chain combines TRBV6-6 with TRBJ1-1; no definite D call. Germline CDR1 reads MNHNY; CDR2 reads SVGAGI (reference sequence). Trimming removed 4 bases from V and 4 bases from J, with 7 bases in between. The CDR3 sequence is 12 residues long. The CDR3 DNA follows: TGTGCCAGCAGTTCCGGCCGCACTGAAGCTTTCTTT. Its protein is CASSSGRTEAFF.

The genes are TRBV6-5 and TRBJ2-7, with TRBD1 identical over 11 bases. The CDR3 covers 15 residues. CDR1 is MNHEY and CDR2 is SVGAGI in the germline V gene. With 6 bases clipped from V and 7 bases from J, the junction kept 11 bases outside the gene matches. For the CDR3, the DNA is TGTGCCAGCAGCGGACAGGGGGCCCCCTTAGGGGAGCAGTACTTC. Amino acid sequence: CASSGQGAPLGEQYF.

This chain links TRBV7-9 with TRBJ2-1; TRBD2 is a possible D gene (6 bases). The CDR3 spans 16 residues. V was shortened by 1 base and J by 2 bases, with 12 bases between the two germline ends. Germline values: CDR1 SEHNR, CDR2 FQNEAQ (reference sequence). The CDR3 nucleotides read TGTGCCAGCAGCTTAGGGTGGGAGGAGCCCTACAATGAGCAGTTCTTC. It specifies CASSLGWEEPYNEQFF.

A note on this clone: This same CDR3 is encoded by further DNA sequences in the sample. This chain links TRBV29-1 with TRBJ2-3; D unclear. Germline V CDR1 and CDR2: SQVTM, ANQGSEA. The CDR3 is made up of 13 amino acids. The V gene lost 5 bases and the J gene lost 3 bases, with 12 bases spanning the gap. CDR3: CSVSPVGTDTQYF. The CDR3 DNA follows: TGCAGCGTTTCACCGGTAGGGACAGATACGCAGTATTTT.

CDR3: CASSVGSGGVDTQYF. The CDR3 bases are TGTGCCAGCAGCGTAGGGAGCGGGGGAGTAGATACGCAGTATTTT. The gene calls are TRBV9 and TRBJ2-3; TRBD2 agrees at 8 bases. Germline V gene sequence: CDR1 SGDLS, CDR2 YYNGEE. V dropped 0 bases and J dropped 5; count of bases not matched to a gene: 5. This CDR3 has 15 residues.

The V call is TRBV19, the J call TRBJ2-1; D call uncertain. The CDR3 runs 12 residues. Per the germline V gene, CDR1 is LNHDA and CDR2 is SQIVND (reference sequence). V shed 3 bases and J shed 8 bases, with 8 bases lying between them. CDR3 amino acids: CASSIGSYEQFF. CDR3 coding DNA: TGTGCCAGTAGTATTGGTAGTTATGAGCAGTTCTTC.

V usage is TRBV4-3 and J usage is TRBJ2-7, with a weak D call TRBD1 (5 bases). The CDR3 extends over 15 amino acids. CDR1 and CDR2 (germline): LGHNA, YSLEER. V gave up 1 base and J gave up 2 bases, with 12 bases separating them. The CDR3 loop is CASSQGIGAAYEQYF. Written as DNA, the CDR3 is TGCGCCAGCAGCCAAGGAATAGGGGCCGCCTACGAGCAGTACTTC.

This chain joins TRBV18 and TRBJ1-3; D call uncertain. The germline gives CDR1 KGHSH, CDR2 LQKENI. This CDR3 comprises 16 residues. Deletions cut 2 bases from V and 0 bases from J, with 11 bases between. DNA for the CDR3: TGTGCCAGCTCACCAAATGTCGGGGTCTCTGGAAACACCATATATTTT. It yields the protein CASSPNVGVSGNTIYF. Full variable domain (outside the CDR3, taken from reference TRBV18 and TRBJ1-3): NAGVMQNPRHLVRRRGQEARLRCSPMKGHSHVYWYRQLPEEGLKFMVYLQKENIIDESGMPKERFSAEFPKEGPSILRIQQVVRGDSAAYFCASSPNVGVSGNTIYFGEGSWLTVV.

The V gene is TRBV6-5, the J gene TRBJ1-2, with D unclear. V lost 6 bases to trimming and J lost 2 bases, with 10 bases between them. Germline V gene lookup returns CDR1 MNHEY and CDR2 SVGAGI. The CDR3 spans 13 residues. The chain's CDR3 is CASRIDRNYGYTF. The CDR3 nucleotides read TGTGCCAGCAGGATCGACCGCAACTATGGCTACACCTTC.

This clone was seen only a few times. The chain uses TRBV18 and TRBJ2-1, with 9 bases aligning to TRBD2. Germline-derived CDR1 and CDR2 are KGHSH and LQKENI. The CDR3 is made up of 15 amino acids. The V and J ends lost 2 bases and 9 bases, in that order; junction bases with no gene match: 8. The CDR3: CASSPGLAGVGEQFF. The CDR3, as DNA: TGTGCCAGCTCACCAGGATTAGCGGGAGTAGGTGAGCAGTTCTTC.

The chain is built from TRBV27 and TRBJ2-2, with no clear D. CDR1 and CDR2 (germline): MNHEY, SMNVEV (reference sequence). Trimming left V 7 bases short and J 0 bases short, with 6 bases between. This CDR3 has 13 residues. The CDR3: CASKRTNTGELFF. As DNA, the CDR3 is TGTGCCAGCAAAAGGACGAACACCGGGGAGCTGTTTTTT.